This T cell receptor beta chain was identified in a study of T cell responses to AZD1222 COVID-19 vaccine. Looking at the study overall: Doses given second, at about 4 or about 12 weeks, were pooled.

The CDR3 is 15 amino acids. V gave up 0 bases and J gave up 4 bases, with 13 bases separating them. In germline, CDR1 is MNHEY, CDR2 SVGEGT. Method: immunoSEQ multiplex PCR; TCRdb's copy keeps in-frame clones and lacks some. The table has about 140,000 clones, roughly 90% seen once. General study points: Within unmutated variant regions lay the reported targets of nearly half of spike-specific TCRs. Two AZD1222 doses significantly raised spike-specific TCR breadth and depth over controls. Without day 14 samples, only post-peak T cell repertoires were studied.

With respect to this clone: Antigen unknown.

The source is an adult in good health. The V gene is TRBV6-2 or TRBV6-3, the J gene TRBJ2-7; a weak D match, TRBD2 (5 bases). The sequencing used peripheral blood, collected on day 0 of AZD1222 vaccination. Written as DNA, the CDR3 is TGTGCCAGCAGTTACTCGGCGCTGGAGGAATACGAGCAGTACTTC. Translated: CASSYSALEEYEQYF.